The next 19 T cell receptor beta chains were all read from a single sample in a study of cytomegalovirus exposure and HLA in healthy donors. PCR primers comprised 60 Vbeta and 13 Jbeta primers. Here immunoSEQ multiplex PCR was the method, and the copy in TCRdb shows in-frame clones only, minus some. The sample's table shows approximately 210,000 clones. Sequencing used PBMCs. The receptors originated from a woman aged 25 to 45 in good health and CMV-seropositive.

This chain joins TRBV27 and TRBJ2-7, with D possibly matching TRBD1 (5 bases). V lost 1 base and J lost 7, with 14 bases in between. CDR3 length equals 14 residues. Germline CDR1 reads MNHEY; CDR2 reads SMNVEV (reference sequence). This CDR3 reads CASSLLSRAGEQYF. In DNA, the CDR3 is TGTGCCAGCAGTTTATTATCCAGGGCTGGGGAGCAGTACTTC.

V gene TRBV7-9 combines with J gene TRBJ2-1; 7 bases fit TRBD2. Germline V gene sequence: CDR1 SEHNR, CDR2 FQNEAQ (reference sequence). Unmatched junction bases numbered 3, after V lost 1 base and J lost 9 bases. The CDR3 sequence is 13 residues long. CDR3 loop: CASSLVGGGEQFF. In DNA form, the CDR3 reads TGTGCCAGCAGCTTAGTAGGCGGGGGTGAGCAGTTCTTC.

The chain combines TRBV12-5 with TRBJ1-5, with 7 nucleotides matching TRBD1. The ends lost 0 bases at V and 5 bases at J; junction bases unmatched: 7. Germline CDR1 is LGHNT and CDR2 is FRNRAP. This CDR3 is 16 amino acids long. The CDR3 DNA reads TGTGCTAGTGGTTTGGTCTTCGACAGGGTCGATCAGCCCCAGCATTTT. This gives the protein CASGLVFDRVDQPQHF.

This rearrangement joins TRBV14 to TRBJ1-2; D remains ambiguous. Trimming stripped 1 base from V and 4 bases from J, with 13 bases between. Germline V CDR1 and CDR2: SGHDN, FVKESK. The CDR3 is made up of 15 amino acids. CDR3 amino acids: CASSQVGKGVYGYTF. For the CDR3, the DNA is TGTGCCAGCAGCCAAGTGGGAAAGGGAGTCTATGGCTACACCTTC.

The CDR3 is CASSLGRGATEAFF. The CDR3 nucleotides read TGTGCCAGCAGCTTAGGCCGGGGAGCCACTGAAGCTTTCTTT. V and J are TRBV13 and TRBJ1-1; no firm D call. Germline V gene data show CDR1 as PRHDT and CDR2 as FYEKMQ (reference sequence). V dropped 0 bases and J dropped 4 bases, with 9 bases sitting between them. There are 14 residues in the CDR3.

Here the CDR3 DNA reads TGTGCCAGCAGCTCCAGTACAGGTACAGGCGGCTACACCTTC. It translates to CASSSSTGTGGYTF. This chain joins TRBV7-9 and TRBJ1-2, with a tentative D call TRBD1 (5 bases). The CDR3 loop spans 14 amino acids. The germline V gene has CDR1 SEHNR and CDR2 FQNEAQ (reference sequence). The V and J ends lost 4 bases and 8 bases respectively, with 17 bases between them.

CDR3 loop: CASSLARYTEAFF. The CDR3 DNA follows: TGTGCCAGCAGCTTAGCGCGGTACACTGAAGCTTTCTTT. V is TRBV7-2 and J is TRBJ1-1; the D is unclear. The CDR3 extends over 13 amino acids. Germline CDR1 is SGHTA and CDR2 is FQGNSA. V was shortened by 0 bases and J by 3 bases, with 5 bases between the two germline ends.

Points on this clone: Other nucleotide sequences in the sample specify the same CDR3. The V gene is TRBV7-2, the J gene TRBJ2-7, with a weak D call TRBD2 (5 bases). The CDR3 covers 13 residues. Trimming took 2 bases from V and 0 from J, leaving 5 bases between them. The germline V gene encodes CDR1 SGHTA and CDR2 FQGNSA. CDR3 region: CASSLTSSYEQYF. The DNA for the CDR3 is TGTGCCAGCAGCTTAACTAGCTCCTACGAGCAGTACTTC.

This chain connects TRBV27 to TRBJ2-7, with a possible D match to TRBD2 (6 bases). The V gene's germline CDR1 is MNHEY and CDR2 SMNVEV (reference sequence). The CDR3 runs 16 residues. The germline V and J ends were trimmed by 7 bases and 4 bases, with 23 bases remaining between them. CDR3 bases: TGTGCCAGCACCGCCGGGGGTAGCGGCGCGTTGTACGAGCAGTACTTC. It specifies CASTAGGSGALYEQYF.

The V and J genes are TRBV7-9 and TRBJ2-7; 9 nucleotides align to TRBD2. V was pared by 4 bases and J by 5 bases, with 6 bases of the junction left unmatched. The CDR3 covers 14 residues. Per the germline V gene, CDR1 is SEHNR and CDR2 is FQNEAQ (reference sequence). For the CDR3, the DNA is TGTGCCAGCAGCTCCGGGACTAGCTTCAACGAGCAGTACTTC. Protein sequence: CASSSGTSFNEQYF.

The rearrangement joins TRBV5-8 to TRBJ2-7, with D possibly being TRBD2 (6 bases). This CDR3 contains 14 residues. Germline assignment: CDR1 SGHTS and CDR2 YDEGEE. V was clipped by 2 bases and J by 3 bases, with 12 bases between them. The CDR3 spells CASSFPSVDYEQYF. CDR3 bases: TGTGCCAGCAGCTTTCCTAGCGTGGACTACGAGCAGTACTTC.

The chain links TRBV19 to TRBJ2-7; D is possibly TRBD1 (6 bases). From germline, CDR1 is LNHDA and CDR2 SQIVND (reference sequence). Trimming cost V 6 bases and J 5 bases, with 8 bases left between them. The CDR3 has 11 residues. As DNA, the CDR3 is TGTGCCAGTAGACAGGGCGACGAGCAGTACTTC. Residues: CASRQGDEQYF.

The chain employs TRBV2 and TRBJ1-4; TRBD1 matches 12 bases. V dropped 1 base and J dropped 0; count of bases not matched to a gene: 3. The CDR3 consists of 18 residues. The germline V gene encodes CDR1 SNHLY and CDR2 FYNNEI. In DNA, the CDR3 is TGTGCCAGCAGTGAAGGGGGACAGGGGGCTGCAACTAATGAAAAACTGTTTTTT. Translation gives CASSEGGQGAATNEKLFF.

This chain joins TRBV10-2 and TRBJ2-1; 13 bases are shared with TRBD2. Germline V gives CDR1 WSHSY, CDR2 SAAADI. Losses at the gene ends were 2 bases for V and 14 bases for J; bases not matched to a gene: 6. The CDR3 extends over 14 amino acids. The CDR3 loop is CASSEQTSGRLEFF. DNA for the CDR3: TGCGCCAGCAGTGAGCAGACTAGCGGGAGGTTAGAGTTCTTC.

CDR3 nucleotides: TGTGCCAGCTCACCCACTCCGGCGGCAACTAATGAAAAACTGTTTTTT. Its protein product is CASSPTPAATNEKLFF. The chain links TRBV18 to TRBJ1-4; D remains ambiguous. Germline loops: CDR1 KGHSH, CDR2 LQKENI. V lost 3 bases and J 0 bases, leaving 11 bases between the germline ends. This CDR3 has 16 residues.

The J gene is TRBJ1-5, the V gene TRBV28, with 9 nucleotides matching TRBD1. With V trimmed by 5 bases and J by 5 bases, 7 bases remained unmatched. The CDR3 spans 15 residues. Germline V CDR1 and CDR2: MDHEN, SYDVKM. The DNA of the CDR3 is TGTGCCAGCAGTCCAGGGACAGGGTCGGATCAGCCCCAGCATTTT. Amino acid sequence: CASSPGTGSDQPQHF.

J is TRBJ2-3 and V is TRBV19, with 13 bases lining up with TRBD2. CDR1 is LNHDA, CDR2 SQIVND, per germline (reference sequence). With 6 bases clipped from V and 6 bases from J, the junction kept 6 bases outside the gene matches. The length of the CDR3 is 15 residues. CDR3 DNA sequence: TGTGCCAGTAGCCAACTGACTAGCGGGAGGGATACGCAGTATTTT. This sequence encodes CASSQLTSGRDTQYF.

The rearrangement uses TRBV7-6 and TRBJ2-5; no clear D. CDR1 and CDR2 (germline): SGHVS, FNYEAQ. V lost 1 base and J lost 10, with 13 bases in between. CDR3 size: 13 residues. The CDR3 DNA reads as TGTGCCAGCAGCTTAGTACTGTCCGGTGGCCAGTACTTC. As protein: CASSLVLSGGQYF.

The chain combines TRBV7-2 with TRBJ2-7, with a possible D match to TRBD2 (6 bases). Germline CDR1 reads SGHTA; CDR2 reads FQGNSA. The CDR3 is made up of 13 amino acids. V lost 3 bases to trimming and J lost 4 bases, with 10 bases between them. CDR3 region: CASSFGLSYEQYF. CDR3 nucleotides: TGTGCCAGCAGCTTTGGACTATCGTACGAGCAGTACTTC.